What follows are 25 T cell receptor beta chains derived from one specimen sequenced in a study of blood T cell repertoires in COVID-19. Method: immunoSEQ multiplex PCR; TCRdb's copy keeps in-frame clones and lacks some. The repertoire includes about 220,000 clones, over 75% of them detected once, and 9.5% to 15% sits in the top ten. Source material: peripheral blood. These receptors came from a human donor in a cohort sampled during active COVID-19.

The chain uses TRBV7-6 and TRBJ2-5; TRBD1 is a possible D gene (5 bases). The CDR3 has 15 residues. Germline assignment: CDR1 SGHVS and CDR2 FNYEAQ. The germline V and J ends were trimmed by 5 bases and 1 base, with 14 bases remaining between them. The chain's CDR3 is CASSPQTDSQETQYF. The CDR3 nucleotides read TGTGCCAGCAGCCCTCAGACAGATTCCCAAGAGACCCAGTACTTC.

V usage is TRBV28 and J usage is TRBJ2-7, with TRBD1 matching 7 bases. The CDR3 spans 15 residues. Germline assignment: CDR1 MDHEN and CDR2 SYDVKM. The J segment lost 0 bases and the V segment lost 7 bases, leaving 9 bases of the junction unmatched. The CDR3 protein is CASKILTGSSYEQYF. The CDR3 coding sequence is TGTGCCAGCAAAATCTTGACAGGGAGCTCCTACGAGCAGTACTTC.

The gene calls are TRBV19 and TRBJ1-5; TRBD1 might be the D (6 bases). Germline CDR1 reads LNHDA; CDR2 reads SQIVND (reference sequence). Trimming cost V 5 bases and J 6 bases, with 14 bases left between them. This CDR3 is built from 14 residues. In DNA, the CDR3 is TGTGCCAGTAGTCCACAGGGTACAGGTCAGCCCCAGCATTTT. Its protein product is CASSPQGTGQPQHF.

The chain is built from TRBV4-1 and TRBJ2-2; a possible D gene is TRBD2 (6 bases). The germline gives CDR1 MGHRA, CDR2 YSYEKL. V was pared by 1 base and J by 6 bases, with 9 bases between. CDR3 length: 14 residues. CDR3 residues: CASSQGPGAGELFF. DNA for the CDR3: TGCGCCAGCAGCCAAGGGCCGGGGGCCGGGGAGCTGTTTTTT.

The count of this clone is one. This chain joins TRBV30 and TRBJ2-3; the D gene is possibly TRBD2 (5 bases). CDR3 length equals 14 residues. The germline V gene encodes CDR1 GTSNPN and CDR2 SVGIG (reference sequence). The ends were cut back, 4 bases at V and 2 bases at J, with 13 bases in the middle. CDR3 bases: TGTGCCTGGACGCACGGGGATTCCACAGATACGCAGTATTTT. It codes for CAWTHGDSTDTQYF.

This chain connects TRBV7-9 to TRBJ2-5; the D is unclear. V gave up 0 bases and J gave up 5 bases, with 4 bases separating them. The CDR3 has 12 residues. Germline V gene lookup returns CDR1 SEHNR and CDR2 FQNEAQ (reference sequence). In nucleotides, the CDR3 is TGTGCCAGCAGCTTAGCTGGCGAGACCCAGTACTTC. This gives the protein CASSLAGETQYF.

V is TRBV28 and J is TRBJ2-4; 7 nucleotides match TRBD1. This CDR3 is 13 amino acids long. The junction had 3 bases not matched to a gene; V was cut back by 4 bases and J by 6 bases. Germline lookup yields CDR1 MDHEN and CDR2 SYDVKM. The CDR3 nucleotides are TGTGCCAGCAGTTCCTACAGGGGAAACATTCAGTACTTC. Its translation is CASSSYRGNIQYF.

This clone was seen a few times. Distinct nucleotide sequences in the sample also encode this CDR3. The V call is TRBV28, the J call TRBJ1-2; TRBD1 matches at 7 bases. The CDR3 loop spans 13 amino acids. V shed 6 bases, J shed 4 bases, and the junction held 5 bases outside the gene matches. Germline CDR1 and CDR2: MDHEN and SYDVKM. DNA for the CDR3: TGTGCCAGCAGAACAGGGGTACTCTATGGCTACACCTTC. Translation gives CASRTGVLYGYTF.

This rearrangement joins TRBV7-9 to TRBJ2-2; TRBD1 is a possible D gene (7 bases). This CDR3 is built from 14 residues. Germline V gives CDR1 SEHNR, CDR2 FQNEAQ (reference sequence). With 7 bases removed from V and 4 bases from J, the gap between germline ends came to 13 bases. The CDR3 DNA reads as TGTGCCAGCATCCCAGGGGGAGGCACCGGGGAGCTGTTTTTT. Translation gives CASIPGGGTGELFF.

About this clone itself: The sample has other DNA sequences that encode this CDR3 too. The chain employs TRBV24-1 and TRBJ2-5, with D possibly matching TRBD2 (5 bases). Germline CDR1 KGHDR, CDR2 SFDVKD. The CDR3 is 14 amino acids. V lost 3 bases to trimming and J lost 2 bases, with 9 bases between them. The chain's CDR3 is CATSDPRGQETQYF. CDR3 DNA: TGTGCCACCAGTGATCCCCGCGGGCAAGAGACCCAGTACTTC.

Notes on this clone: The conserved phenylalanine or tryptophan is not found at the CDR3 terminus, so this likely reflects a read error. Because the CDR3's place on the DNA is in doubt, the DNA is left out and the CDR3 is given as listed by TCRdb. The chain employs TRBV6-6 and TRBJ2-7; no check of the table's D call, TRBD1, against the DNA was made. Germline assignment: CDR1 MNHNY and CDR2 SVGAGI (reference sequence). Both ends counted, the CDR3 spans 15 residues. CDR3 sequence reads: CASSYSIRDTGKLDT.

The chain uses TRBV6-5 and TRBJ1-5; 9 positions agree with TRBD1. J was trimmed by 7 bases and V by 10 bases; bases with no gene match: 5. Germline loops: CDR1 MNHEY, CDR2 SVGAGI. This CDR3 is 12 amino acids long. The CDR3 here is CANRDRDQPQHF. As DNA, the CDR3 is TGTGCCAACCGGGACAGGGACCAGCCCCAGCATTTT.

This chain connects TRBV24-1 to TRBJ2-3, with TRBD2 identical over 8 bases. The ends lost 4 bases at V and 6 bases at J; junction bases unmatched: 11. The CDR3 has 16 residues. Looked up from germline, CDR1 is KGHDR and CDR2 is SFDVKD. CDR3 region: CATSDSGSWKGDTQYF. CDR3 in DNA: TGTGCCACCAGTGACAGCGGGAGTTGGAAGGGGGATACGCAGTATTTT.

V gene TRBV5-1 combines with J gene TRBJ2-7; TRBD2 agrees at 9 bases. V trimming: 3 bases; J trimming: 0 bases; junction bases outside the gene matches: 4. This CDR3 has 15 residues. The V gene's germline CDR1 is SGHRS and CDR2 YFSETQ. Written as DNA, the CDR3 is TGCGCCAGCAGCTCGAGCGGGGGGATCTCCTACGAGCAGTACTTC. It is translated as CASSSSGGISYEQYF.

V and J are TRBV6-2 or TRBV6-3 and TRBJ1-5; D gene uncertain. The germline CDR1 and CDR2 sequences are MNHEY and SVGEGT. The ends were cut back, 2 bases at V and 10 bases at J, with 12 bases in the middle. This CDR3 is 13 amino acids long. The CDR3 bases are TGTGCCAGCAGTTACCCCTCGGGTACACCCCAGCATTTT. Protein product: CASSYPSGTPQHF.

This clone was seen just once. The rearrangement joins TRBV4-2 to TRBJ1-2; unclear D gene. CDR3 size: 15 residues. Germline V gives CDR1 LGHNA, CDR2 YNFKEQ. Trimming removed 0 bases from V and 5 bases from J, with 13 bases in between. Here the CDR3 DNA reads TGTGCCAGCAGCCAAGATACGTCTAGGAGGTATGGCTACACCTTC. Translating it yields CASSQDTSRRYGYTF.

The chain recombines TRBV7-2 with TRBJ2-3; 11 nucleotides align to TRBD2. The CDR3 has 16 residues. V shed 1 base and J 2 bases; nucleotides not matched to a gene: 2. The germline CDR1 and CDR2 sequences are SGHTA and FQGNSA. CDR3 protein: CASSLGLAGYTDTQYF. Written as DNA, the CDR3 is TGTGCCAGCAGCTTAGGACTAGCGGGGTACACAGATACGCAGTATTTT.

This sequence joins TRBV6-5 and TRBJ1-2; 7 positions agree with TRBD1. V was pared by 1 base and J by 2 bases, with 4 bases of the junction left unmatched. Germline-derived CDR1 and CDR2 are MNHEY and SVGAGI. The CDR3 runs to 15 residues. CDR3 amino acids: CASSYLGTVNYGYTF. CDR3 sequence (DNA): TGTGCCAGCAGTTACTTAGGGACAGTGAACTATGGCTACACCTTC.

This clone appeared a few times. V is TRBV6-6 and J is TRBJ1-1; D is ambiguous. Germline V gives CDR1 MNHNY, CDR2 SVGAGI (reference sequence). Trimming removed 6 bases from V and 5 bases from J, with 10 bases in between. This CDR3 is 12 amino acids long. For the CDR3, the DNA is TGTGCCAGCAGGCGACCGGGGACTGAAGCTTTCTTT. Its translation: CASRRPGTEAFF.

This chain links TRBV5-4 with TRBJ1-2; 7 bases agree with TRBD1. Trimming took 4 bases from V and 8 from J; bases not matched to a gene: 11. CDR3 length: 14 residues. Germline V gives CDR1 SGHNT, CDR2 YYREEE (reference sequence). The CDR3 spells CASSQGTDLWGYTF. CDR3 in DNA: TGTGCCAGCAGCCAAGGGACAGACCTATGGGGCTACACCTTC.

The V call is TRBV19, the J call TRBJ1-2; weak D call: TRBD1 (5 bases). The V and J ends lost 3 bases and 8 bases respectively, with 13 bases between them. Germline lookup yields CDR1 LNHDA and CDR2 SQIVND (reference sequence). The CDR3 totals 13 residues. The CDR3 sequence: CASSIGTVGGYTF. CDR3 DNA sequence: TGTGCCAGTAGTATCGGGACTGTCGGCGGCTACACCTTC.

This chain joins TRBV6-5 and TRBJ1-1; 9 positions match TRBD1. Germline loops: CDR1 MNHEY, CDR2 SVGAGI. V lost 4 bases, J lost 9 bases, and 12 bases stayed unmatched. The CDR3 spans 15 residues. CDR3 amino acids: CASSSHRTGERKAFF. In nucleotides, the CDR3 is TGTGCCAGCAGTTCGCATCGGACAGGGGAACGTAAAGCTTTCTTT.

The chain employs TRBV5-4 and TRBJ2-3; no reliable D call. Germline-derived CDR1 and CDR2 are SGHNT and YYREEE (reference sequence). The CDR3 covers 15 residues. Between the trimmed V and J ends, which lost 4 bases and 2 bases, there was a span of 14 bases. The CDR3 DNA is TGTGCCAGCAGCCCGACTGCCACGACCACAGATACGCAGTATTTT. Translated, it gives CASSPTATTTDTQYF.

The rearrangement links TRBV7-9 to TRBJ1-2; TRBD1 matches 8 bases. The CDR3 covers 14 residues. The germline gives CDR1 SEHNR, CDR2 FQNEAQ (reference sequence). V was clipped by 4 bases and J by 8 bases; unmatched bases: 9. The CDR3 DNA follows: TGTGCCAGCAGCTCAACCAGGGGGCTGGAGGGCTACACCTTC. Translating gives CASSSTRGLEGYTF.

The V call is TRBV9, the J call TRBJ2-6; 8 bases fit TRBD2. Germline CDR1 is SGDLS and CDR2 is YYNGEE. With V trimmed by 4 bases and J by 0 bases, 9 bases remained unmatched. The CDR3 is made up of 18 amino acids. CDR3: CASSPGVAGISGANVLTF. The DNA for the CDR3 is TGTGCCAGCAGCCCCGGGGTAGCGGGAATCTCTGGGGCCAACGTCCTGACTTTC.